One and the same sample provided the 15 T cell receptor beta chains below, sequenced in a study of T cells in Graves' hyperthyroidism and ophthalmopathy. What was amplified from RNA transcripts were TCR beta CDR3 regions. HTBI primers were the set used in a first-round RT-PCR of the TCR CDR3. Each CDR3 protein gets one entry after TCRdb re-called the multiplex PCR reads with MiXCR. This table holds about 660,000 distinct CDR3 sequences, approximately 42% found once. The sequencing sample was made of peripheral blood or thyroid tissue (not recorded which). The receptors were sampled from an adult man with Graves' disease, either hyperthyroidism or ophthalmopathy (not recorded which).

The chain joins TRBV7-2 to TRBJ1-1; D is unclear. There are 13 residues in the CDR3. Germline-derived CDR1 and CDR2 are SGHTA and FQGNSA. V dropped 4 bases and J dropped 6 bases, with 12 bases sitting between them. In DNA form, the CDR3 reads TGTGCCAGCAGCTCCCCCACCCGGCCTGAAGCTTTCTTT. Amino acid sequence: CASSSPTRPEAFF.

In this sample, this clonotype turned up a few times. This chain connects TRBV6-1 to TRBJ1-2; D is undetermined. The germline V and J ends were trimmed by 6 bases and 4 bases, with 15 bases remaining between them. CDR3 size: 14 residues. From germline, CDR1 is MNHNS and CDR2 SASEGT. The CDR3 DNA reads as TGTGCCAGCAGCGTCTTTACAGAACCCTATGGCTACACCTTC. This translates into CASSVFTEPYGYTF.

The table lists this clonotype with a few counts. V is TRBV29-1 and J is TRBJ2-5; TRBD1 is a possible D gene (6 bases). The V and J ends lost 4 bases and 0 bases respectively, with 18 bases between them. This CDR3 has 16 residues. Per the germline V gene, CDR1 is SQVTM and CDR2 is ANQGSEA. The CDR3 region is CSVAFGQGFNQETQYF. The CDR3 bases are TGCAGCGTTGCTTTCGGGCAGGGGTTCAACCAAGAGACCCAGTACTTC.

A few counts support this clonotype. Relative to the germline gene, one junction end is altered; a read error may explain this. This chain links TRBV7-2 with TRBJ2-2; 14 bases agree with TRBD2. This CDR3 spans 16 amino acids. The germline V gene encodes CDR1 SGHTA and CDR2 FQGNSA. This chain's CDR3 is CASSQGLAGVTGELFF. DNA for the CDR3: TGCGCCAGCAGCCAGGGACTAGCGGGAGTTACCGGGGAGCTGTTTTTT.

This clonotype was counted ten times or more. The V and J genes are TRBV24-1 and TRBJ2-2; no clear D gene. Germline V gene data show CDR1 as KGHDR and CDR2 as SFDVKD. Deletions cut 8 bases from V and 3 bases from J, with 12 bases between. The CDR3 is 14 amino acids. The DNA for the CDR3 is TGTGCCACCAAAGGATACCGAGACACCGGGGAGCTGTTTTTT. It yields the protein CATKGYRDTGELFF.

Of note for this clonotype: The germline gene is not matched at one end of the junction; a read error may be the cause. The gene calls are TRBV7-2 and TRBJ2-6; D possibly corresponds to TRBD2 (5 bases). The germline gives CDR1 SGHTA, CDR2 FQGNSA. The CDR3 totals 18 residues. CDR3 DNA sequence: TGCGCCAGCAGCCAAGGTCGGGATCTTCTCTCTGGGGCCAACGTCCTGACTTTC. This encodes CASSQGRDLLSGANVLTF.

The chain has TRBV10-3 and TRBJ2-7, with a weak D call TRBD1 (6 bases). Trimming pared 10 bases from V and 3 bases from J, leaving 19 bases between. CDR3 length equals 14 residues. Germline CDR1 and CDR2: ENHRY and SYGVKD. In nucleotides, the CDR3 is TGTGCCACACTCCCGGGACACCCGGACTACGAGCAGTACTTC. Protein sequence: CATLPGHPDYEQYF.

V usage is TRBV6-5 and J usage is TRBJ1-1; D might be TRBD1 (5 bases). Trimming removed 8 bases from V and 7 bases from J, with 20 bases in between. CDR3 size: 14 residues. Germline CDR1 MNHEY, CDR2 SVGAGI. CDR3: CASYRRGDHHEAFF. CDR3 sequence (DNA): TGTGCCAGCTACCGTCGGGGGGATCACCATGAAGCTTTCTTT.

This rearrangement joins TRBV24-1 to TRBJ2-7; the D is unclear. The CDR3 sequence is 13 residues long. Germline V gives CDR1 KGHDR, CDR2 SFDVKD. The germline V and J ends were trimmed by 6 bases and 0 bases, with 8 bases remaining between them. The CDR3 here is CATSKGPSYEQYF. The CDR3 DNA sequence: TGTGCCACCAGTAAAGGGCCCTCCTACGAGCAGTACTTC.

With regard to this clonotype: It may be a read error: a sequence one base away is much more abundant. Here the CDR3 DNA reads TGCAGTCACGAGGCAAGAGATGGGGCCCAAGGGACCCAGTACTTC. Protein sequence: CSHEARDGAQGTQYF. This chain uses TRBV29-1 with TRBJ2-5, with a tentative D call TRBD1 (5 bases). CDR3 length: 15 amino acids. CDR1 SQVTM and CDR2 ANQGSEA come from the germline V gene.

The chain is built from TRBV2 and TRBJ1-3; TRBD1 is a possible D gene (6 bases). This CDR3 contains 13 residues. CDR1 and CDR2 from the germline V gene are SNHLY and FYNNEI. With 4 bases removed from V and 4 bases from J, the gap between germline ends came to 8 bases. DNA for the CDR3: TGTGCCAGCAGTGTACAGGGAGGAAACACCATATATTTT. Its translation: CASSVQGGNTIYF.

The chain uses TRBV3-1 and TRBJ2-7, with no clear D. This CDR3 is built from 14 residues. The germline V and J ends were trimmed by 2 bases and 2 bases, with 10 bases remaining between them. Germline V gives CDR1 LGHDT, CDR2 YNNKEL (reference sequence). CDR3 bases: TGTGCCAGCAGCCAACTGGGCAAGACCTACGAGCAGTACTTC. It codes for CASSQLGKTYEQYF.

This chain links TRBV9 with TRBJ1-1; D perhaps matches TRBD1 (6 bases). V lost 5 bases and J lost 3, with 17 bases in between. The length of the CDR3 is 15 residues. Looked up from germline, CDR1 is SGDLS and CDR2 is YYNGEE. The CDR3 DNA reads as TGTGCCAGCAGACCTACTGGGGGGGCTTACACTGAAGCTTTCTTT. Translating gives CASRPTGGAYTEAFF.

The J gene is TRBJ1-2, the V gene TRBV5-1, with D hard to call. CDR3 length: 16 residues. Germline CDR1 SGHRS, CDR2 YFSETQ. With 0 bases removed from V and 4 bases from J, the gap between germline ends came to 16 bases. The CDR3 sequence: CASSLDRGFPGYGYTF. In DNA, the CDR3 is TGCGCCAGCAGCTTGGATAGAGGCTTCCCCGGCTATGGCTACACCTTC.

Ten or more counts support this clonotype. One end of the junction fails to match germline, which may point to a read error. This chain uses TRBV7-8 with TRBJ2-5, with 8 bases matching TRBD2. In germline, CDR1 is SGHVS, CDR2 FQNEAQ. The CDR3 length is 11 residues. The CDR3 nucleotides are TGTGCCAGCAGCTTAGGGACTAGCCCATTCTTC. This gives the protein CASSLGTSPFF.